The 30 T cell receptor beta chains reported below all come from one sample, sequenced in a study of T cells after yellow fever vaccination. MiXCR, applied by TCRdb to the 5' RACE reads, yields one record per CDR3 protein. The data show approximately 110,000 distinct CDR3 sequences, 8.4% seen once. The sequences come from CD8+ T cells sorted from PBMCs, collected 45 days after the yellow fever booster vaccination. The receptors come from a man aged 25-45 years who received the YFV17D yellow fever vaccine.

Details on this clonotype: A read error is possible here, since a much larger clone lies one base away. The chain links TRBV20-1 to TRBJ2-1; D unclear. CDR3 length: 11 residues. Germline CDR1 reads DFQATT; CDR2 reads SNEGSKA (reference sequence). V lost 7 bases and J 8 bases, leaving 12 bases between the germline ends. This chain's CDR3 is CSDPRSDEQFF. Written as DNA, the CDR3 is TGCAGTGATCCCAGGAGTGATGAGCAGTTCTTC.

This chain uses TRBV11-2 with TRBJ2-5, with a weak D call TRBD2 (6 bases). V was shortened by 7 bases and J by 4 bases, with 16 bases between the two germline ends. The CDR3 consists of 14 residues. Germline V CDR1 and CDR2: SGHAT, FQNNGV. CDR3 residues: CASNIAGLGETQYF. As DNA, the CDR3 is TGTGCCAGCAACATTGCGGGGTTGGGAGAGACCCAGTACTTC.

This clonotype was counted between two and nine times. CDR3 nucleotides: TGTGCCAGCAGCCTATACACCGGGACTTCCGACCCGAACACTGAAGCTTTCTTT. This encodes CASSLYTGTSDPNTEAFF. This rearrangement joins TRBV4-2 to TRBJ1-1, with D maybe TRBD1 (5 bases). Germline-derived CDR1 and CDR2 are LGHNA and YNFKEQ. The CDR3 runs to 18 residues. V lost 4 bases, J lost 1 base, and 22 bases lay in between.

The rearrangement joins TRBV18 to TRBJ2-7; no clear D gene. Trimming stripped 2 bases from V and 6 bases from J, with 8 bases between. The CDR3 spans 12 residues. Germline V CDR1 and CDR2: KGHSH, LQKENI. The CDR3 is CASSPGSVEQYF. In DNA form, the CDR3 reads TGTGCCAGCTCACCAGGGTCCGTCGAGCAGTACTTC.

This clonotype was seen ten or more times. This chain uses TRBV29-1 with TRBJ2-7, with TRBD1 as a possible D gene (5 bases). The CDR3 runs 16 residues. CDR1 is SQVTM and CDR2 is ANQGSEA in the germline V gene. The ends were cut back, 6 bases at V and 0 bases at J, with 21 bases in the middle. The CDR3: CSVGDPGQGSSYEQYF. CDR3 sequence (DNA): TGCAGCGTAGGAGACCCAGGGCAGGGAAGCTCCTACGAGCAGTACTTC.

This clonotype was recorded many times. The chain carries TRBV20-1 and TRBJ2-1; tentatively, D is TRBD2 (5 bases). Trimming took 0 bases from V and 8 from J, leaving 17 bases between them. The CDR3 is 15 amino acids. CDR1 is DFQATT and CDR2 is SNEGSKA in the germline V gene (reference sequence). For the CDR3, the DNA is TGCAGTGCTAGAGATCTCAGGACTGAGTACCATGAGCAGTTCTTC. Encoded protein: CSARDLRTEYHEQFF.

Concerning this clonotype: A much larger clone differs from this one at a single base, so this may be a read error. This rearrangement joins TRBV27 to TRBJ2-1; D gene ambiguous. Germline CDR1 is MNHEY and CDR2 is SMNVEV (reference sequence). The length of the CDR3 is 12 residues. The V end was cut by 6 bases, the J end by 5 bases, with 8 bases between. CDR3 sequence reads: CASRRIDNEQFF. The DNA of the CDR3 is TGTGCCAGCAGGAGGATTGACAATGAGCAGTTCTTC.

This clonotype was recorded many times. The chain carries TRBV10-2 and TRBJ2-1; 7 bases match TRBD2. The CDR3 covers 13 residues. The J segment lost 4 bases and the V segment lost 8 bases, leaving 5 bases of the junction unmatched. Germline lookup yields CDR1 WSHSY and CDR2 SAAADI. The CDR3 DNA reads TGCGCCAGCTGCCTAGCGGCTTACAATGAGCAGTTCTTC. This sequence encodes CASCLAAYNEQFF.

This clonotype was detected ten times or more. The chain joins TRBV4-3 to TRBJ2-1; D may be TRBD1 (5 bases). Germline V gene data show CDR1 as LGHNA and CDR2 as YSLEER. With 1 base removed from V and 6 bases from J, the gap between germline ends came to 13 bases. The CDR3 sequence is 15 residues long. This CDR3 reads CASSQAAGLLNEQFF. CDR3 DNA sequence: TGCGCCAGCAGCCAAGCGGCAGGGCTACTCAATGAGCAGTTCTTC.

This clonotype appeared many times. The rearrangement uses TRBV15 and TRBJ2-2; TRBD1 aligns across 7 bases. This CDR3 is 15 amino acids long. Germline V gene sequence: CDR1 LNHNV, CDR2 YYDKDF (reference sequence). J gave up 1 base and V 8 bases, and 7 bases lay outside the gene matches. The CDR3 loop is CATEGTVKNTGELFF. In DNA form, the CDR3 reads TGTGCCACCGAGGGGACAGTCAAGAACACCGGGGAGCTGTTTTTT.

The chain carries TRBV6-2 or TRBV6-3 and TRBJ2-3; D not certain. V was cut by 6 bases and J by 9 bases, with 13 bases left in between. This CDR3 is built from 12 residues. CDR1 is MNHEY and CDR2 is SVGEGT in the germline V gene. Written as DNA, the CDR3 is TGTGCCAGCAGCCTATTGGGCCAGACGCAGTATTTT. Its translation: CASSLLGQTQYF.

This clonotype is termed medium-sized. The gene calls are TRBV4-1 and TRBJ2-3, with 12 bases that match TRBD2. CDR1 MGHRA and CDR2 YSYEKL come from the germline V gene. CDR3 length: 17 amino acids. V was pared by 1 base and J by 4 bases, with 6 bases of the junction left unmatched. This CDR3 reads CASSQGTSGNVADTQYF. CDR3 nucleotides: TGCGCCAGCAGCCAAGGGACTAGCGGGAACGTAGCAGATACGCAGTATTTT.

The V call is TRBV19, the J call TRBJ2-7; 9 nucleotides agree with TRBD2. The CDR3 runs 14 residues. V shed 3 bases and J 2 bases; nucleotides not matched to a gene: 2. CDR1 and CDR2 (germline): LNHDA, SQIVND (reference sequence). This CDR3 is CASSIVAGAYEQYF. The CDR3 nucleotides are TGTGCCAGTAGTATTGTAGCGGGGGCCTACGAGCAGTACTTC. Filled out from reference TRBV19 and TRBJ2-7, the complete variable domain reads DGGITQSPKYLFRKEGQNVTLSCEQNLNHDAMYWYRQDPGQGLRLIYYSQIVNDFQKGDIAEGYSVSREKKESFPLTVTSAQKNPTAFYLCASSIVAGAYEQYFGPGTRLTVT.

This clonotype came up a few times. The chain is built from TRBV11-2 and TRBJ2-1; the D is unclear. Deletions cut 0 bases from V and 2 bases from J, with 14 bases between. The CDR3 has 17 residues. Per the germline V gene, CDR1 is SGHAT and CDR2 is FQNNGV. The CDR3 DNA reads as TGTGCCAGCAGCTTAGATTTGACCCTAACCGCCTACAATGAGCAGTTCTTC. Translating it yields CASSLDLTLTAYNEQFF.

The chain joins TRBV9 to TRBJ2-7; 9 positions agree with TRBD1. CDR3 length equals 17 residues. The V gene's germline CDR1 is SGDLS and CDR2 YYNGEE. Unmatched junction bases numbered 11, after V lost 4 bases and J lost 0 bases. Here the CDR3 DNA reads TGTGCCAGCAGCCCTTGGGACAGGGCACGGAGCTCCTACGAGCAGTACTTC. The encoded protein is CASSPWDRARSSYEQYF.

This clonotype has ten or more counts. The J gene is TRBJ2-5, the V gene TRBV6-5; TRBD2 might be the D (6 bases). Looked up from germline, CDR1 is MNHEY and CDR2 is SVGAGI. With 2 bases removed from V and 2 bases from J, the gap between germline ends came to 6 bases. CDR3 length equals 13 residues. CDR3 residues: CASSYGGQETQYF. The CDR3 DNA is TGTGCCAGCAGTTACGGGGGGCAAGAGACCCAGTACTTC.

A few counts support this clonotype. V usage is TRBV3-1 and J usage is TRBJ2-1; 15 nucleotides match TRBD2. Germline assignment: CDR1 LGHDT and CDR2 YNNKEL (reference sequence). V trimming: 10 bases; J trimming: 8 bases; junction bases outside the gene matches: 12. This CDR3 region has 16 residues. The CDR3 protein is CAIWTSGRAAGYEQFF. The CDR3 bases are TGTGCCATATGGACTAGCGGGAGGGCTGCGGGGTATGAGCAGTTCTTC.

Note on this clonotype: A read error may explain this, as a much larger clone is one base away. This chain's CDR3 is CASSSNLVGRKFF. For the CDR3, the DNA is TGTGCCAGCAGTAGTAATCTAGTGGGACGAAAATTCTTC. The V gene is TRBV9, the J gene TRBJ2-1; tentatively, D is TRBD1 or TRBD2 (5 bases each). In germline, CDR1 is SGDLS, CDR2 YYNGEE. The CDR3 is 13 residues long. With 5 bases removed from V and 16 bases from J, the gap between germline ends came to 22 bases.

Turning to this clonotype: This could be a read error, since a much larger clone is one nucleotide away. The gene calls are TRBV6-5 and TRBJ1-2, with D hard to call. The CDR3 extends over 12 amino acids. With 5 bases removed from V and 8 bases from J, the gap between germline ends came to 12 bases. Per germline, CDR1 MNHEY and CDR2 SVGAGI. CDR3: CASSPRHGGYTF. In nucleotides, the CDR3 is TGTGCCAGCAGTCCGAGACATGGGGGCTACACCTTC.

This clonotype was detected many times. This chain joins TRBV3-1 and TRBJ1-1; weak D call: TRBD1 (5 bases). Germline assignment: CDR1 LGHDT and CDR2 YNNKEL (reference sequence). This CDR3 spans 16 amino acids. V lost 1 base to trimming and J lost 7 bases, with 19 bases between them. The CDR3 region is CASSQVPEGWRDEAFF. CDR3 DNA sequence: TGTGCCAGCAGCCAAGTCCCCGAGGGGTGGCGAGATGAAGCTTTCTTT.

At least ten counts were recorded for this clonotype. The chain has TRBV4-3 and TRBJ2-7, with D possibly called TRBD1 or TRBD2 (5 bases each). The V gene lost 4 bases and the J gene lost 2 bases, with 12 bases spanning the gap. The CDR3 length is 14 residues. Germline V gene lookup returns CDR1 LGHNA and CDR2 YSLEER. The CDR3 protein is CASSPGTNPYEQYF. CDR3 nucleotide sequence: TGCGCCAGCAGCCCAGGGACGAATCCCTACGAGCAGTACTTC.

Ten or more counts support this clonotype. CDR3 bases: TGTGCCAGCAGTTTGGGGACAGGGGACTCACCCCTCCACTTT. This encodes CASSLGTGDSPLHF. The rearrangement uses TRBV27 and TRBJ1-6; the match to TRBD1 covers 10 bases. CDR3 size: 14 residues. The germline CDR1 and CDR2 sequences are MNHEY and SMNVEV (reference sequence). The J segment lost 10 bases and the V segment lost 3 bases, leaving 3 bases of the junction unmatched.

The chain links TRBV4-2 to TRBJ2-7, with 12 nucleotides matching TRBD2. J lost 0 bases, V lost 1 base, and 4 bases had no gene match. This CDR3 comprises 17 residues. CDR1 is LGHNA and CDR2 is YNFKEQ in the germline V gene. For the CDR3, the DNA is TGTGCCAGCAGCCAAGGCCTACTAGCGGGAGGCTCCTACGAGCAGTACTTC. As protein: CASSQGLLAGGSYEQYF.

V gene TRBV11-2 combines with J gene TRBJ2-1; 14 nucleotides agree with TRBD2. With V trimmed by 6 bases and J by 7 bases, 14 bases remained unmatched. The CDR3 has 18 amino acids. Germline values: CDR1 SGHAT, CDR2 FQNNGV. For the CDR3, the DNA is TGTGCCAGCAGGCGACTAGCGGGAGGGCCGTTGAGGTGGAATGAGCAGTTCTTC. It encodes CASRRLAGGPLRWNEQFF. Using reference TRBV11-2 and TRBJ2-1 for the parts outside the CDR3, the full variable domain is EAGVAQSPRYKIIEKRQSVAFWCNPISGHATLYWYQQILGQGPKLLIQFQNNGVVDDSQLPKDRFSAERLKGVDSTLKIQPAKLEDSAVYLCASRRLAGGPLRWNEQFFGPGTRLTVL.

This clonotype was counted ten times or more. The V and J genes are TRBV10-3 and TRBJ2-2, with D unresolved. Germline loops: CDR1 ENHRY, CDR2 SYGVKD. The V gene lost 7 bases and the J gene lost 7 bases, with 10 bases spanning the gap. The CDR3 is 12 amino acids. The CDR3 nucleotides read TGTGCCATCACCGACGGTGGCGGGGAGCTGTTTTTT. Translation: CAITDGGGELFF.

The sample holds many counts of this clonotype. V is TRBV5-1 and J is TRBJ2-7; D perhaps matches TRBD1 (5 bases). CDR1 is SGHRS, CDR2 YFSETQ, per germline. CDR3 length: 12 residues. The V and J ends lost 7 bases and 3 bases respectively, with 11 bases between them. CDR3 amino acids: CASSRENYEQYF. CDR3 bases: TGCGCCAGCTCCAGGGAAAACTACGAGCAGTACTTC.

This clonotype was seen repeatedly, ten times or more. This sequence joins TRBV10-3 and TRBJ2-7; 7 bases match TRBD1. Trimming removed 3 bases from V and 3 bases from J; junction bases left unmatched: 5. Germline CDR1 ENHRY, CDR2 SYGVKD. The CDR3 extends over 14 amino acids. The CDR3 DNA reads as TGTGCCATCAGTGACCCGACAGGGAGCTACGAGCAGTACTTC. It specifies CAISDPTGSYEQYF.

This clonotype was found many times. CDR3 nucleotides: TGTGCCAGCAGTTTAGCAGCCAACAAGTACTTC. Encoded protein: CASSLAANKYF. V usage is TRBV12-3 or TRBV12-4 and J usage is TRBJ2-7; D call uncertain. Trimming cost V 0 bases and J 11 bases, with 8 bases left between them. The CDR3 is 11 residues long.

This clonotype was counted many times. This chain links TRBV6-1 with TRBJ1-1; tentative D call: TRBD1 (5 bases). Per the germline V gene, CDR1 is MNHNS and CDR2 is SASEGT. The CDR3 length is 14 residues. The V end lost 8 bases, the J end lost 4 bases, and 17 bases lay between the germline ends. CDR3 amino acids: CASRHGGEGTEAFF. For the CDR3, the DNA is TGTGCCAGCCGACACGGGGGTGAGGGCACTGAAGCTTTCTTT.

This chain connects TRBV28 to TRBJ2-3, with 9 nucleotides matching TRBD1. V was pared by 3 bases and J by 7 bases, with 8 bases of the junction left unmatched. This CDR3 spans 15 amino acids. Germline V gene sequence: CDR1 MDHEN, CDR2 SYDVKM. Written as DNA, the CDR3 is TGTGCCAGCAGTTTTGGGACAGGGTTCGGGTATACGCAGTATTTT. Translation gives CASSFGTGFGYTQYF.